The 2 T cell receptor beta chains in this list originate from one sample, sequenced in a study of blood T cell repertoires in COVID-19. Assay used: immunoSEQ multiplex PCR; TCRdb lists only in-frame clones, some missing. Among over 85,000 clones listed, 70% to 90% were seen once. The sample was peripheral blood. These receptors were collected from a human donor with acute or convalescent COVID-19. The donor label of this sample is uncertain.

The gene calls are TRBV24-1 and TRBJ2-5, with D perhaps matching TRBD1 (6 bases). This CDR3 comprises 15 residues. Per germline, CDR1 KGHDR and CDR2 SFDVKD. V was cut by 4 bases and J by 5 bases, with 16 bases left in between. The CDR3 protein is CATSDPGTPRETQYF. CDR3 nucleotides: TGTGCCACCAGTGACCCCGGGACACCGCGGGAGACCCAGTACTTC.

This chain uses TRBV11-1 with TRBJ2-7; 9 bases match TRBD1. CDR3 length: 15 amino acids. The germline gives CDR1 SGHAT, CDR2 FQDESV (reference sequence). The junction had 10 bases not matched to a gene; V was cut back by 5 bases and J by 5 bases. The CDR3 DNA reads as TGTGCCAGCAGCCCGAGCGGAGGACAGGGGAACGAGCAGTACTTC. Translating gives CASSPSGGQGNEQYF.